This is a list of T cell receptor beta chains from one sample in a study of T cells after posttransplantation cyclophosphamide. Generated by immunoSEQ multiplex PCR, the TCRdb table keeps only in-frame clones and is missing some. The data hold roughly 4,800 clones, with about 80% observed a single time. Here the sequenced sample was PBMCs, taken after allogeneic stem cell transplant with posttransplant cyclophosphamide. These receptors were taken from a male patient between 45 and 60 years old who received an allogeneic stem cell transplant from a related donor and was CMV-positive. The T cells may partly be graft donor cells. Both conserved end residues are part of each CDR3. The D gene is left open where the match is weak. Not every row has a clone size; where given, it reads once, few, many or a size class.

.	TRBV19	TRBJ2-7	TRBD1	CASSIYPGQTYEQYF	TGTGCCAGTAGTATTTATCCGGGACAGACCTACGAGCAGTACTTC
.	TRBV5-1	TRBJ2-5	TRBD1	CASSFGQGQETQYF	TGCGCCAGCAGCTTCGGACAGGGACAAGAGACCCAGTACTTC
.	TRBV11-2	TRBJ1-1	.	CASSLGGRVTEAFF	TGTGCCAGCAGCTTAGGGGGGCGCGTCACTGAAGCTTTCTTT
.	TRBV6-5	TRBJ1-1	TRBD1	CATQGAMNTEAFF	TGTGCCACCCAGGGGGCCATGAACACTGAAGCTTTCTTT
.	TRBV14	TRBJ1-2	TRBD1	CASSQTLTGGNYGYTF	TGTGCCAGCAGCCAAACCCTGACAGGGGGCAACTATGGCTACACCTTC
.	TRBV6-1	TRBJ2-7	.	CASSGSVTSREQYF	TGTGCCAGCAGTGGGTCGGTAACGTCGCGCGAGCAGTACTTC
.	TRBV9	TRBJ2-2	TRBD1	CASSVETGGTGELFF	TGTGCCAGCAGCGTAGAGACAGGGGGCACCGGGGAGCTGTTTTTT
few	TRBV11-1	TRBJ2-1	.	CASSFLTDNEQFF	TGTGCCAGCAGCTTTTTGACAGATAATGAGCAGTTCTTC
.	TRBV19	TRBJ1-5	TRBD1	CASSTTGGRQPQHF	TGTGCCAGTAGTACGACAGGGGGCCGACAGCCCCAGCATTTT
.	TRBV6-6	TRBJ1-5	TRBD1	CASSTPPDRGYQPQHF	TGTGCCAGCAGTACCCCGCCGGACAGGGGATATCAGCCCCAGCATTTT
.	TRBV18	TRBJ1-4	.	CASSPDPRAATNEKLFF	TGTGCCAGCTCACCCGATCCGCGGGCCGCAACTAATGAAAAACTGTTTTTT
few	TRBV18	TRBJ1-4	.	CASSPGRGEKLFF	TGTGCCAGCTCCCCGGGGAGAGGTGAAAAACTGTTTTTT
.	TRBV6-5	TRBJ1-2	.	CASSGPGVGGYTF	TGTGCCAGCAGTGGCCCAGGGGTGGGGGGCTACACCTTC
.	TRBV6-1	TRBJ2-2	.	CASSENRVTGELFF	TGTGCCAGCAGTGAAAACAGGGTGACCGGGGAGCTGTTTTTT
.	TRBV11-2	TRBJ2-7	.	CASSSLTGPLHEQYF	TGTGCCAGCAGCTCTTTGACAGGACCCCTCCATGAGCAGTACTTC
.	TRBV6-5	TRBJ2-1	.	CASVGLGTDNEQFF	TGTGCCAGCGTGGGACTTGGGACAGACAATGAGCAGTTCTTC
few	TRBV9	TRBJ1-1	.	CASSPTDTWNTEAFF	TGTGCCAGCAGCCCAACCGACACATGGAACACTGAAGCTTTCTTT
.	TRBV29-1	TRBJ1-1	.	CSGGRERTEAFF	TGCAGCGGGGGCAGGGAAAGAACTGAAGCTTTCTTT
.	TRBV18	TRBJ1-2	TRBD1	CASSPSLGQGANYGYTF	TGTGCCAGCTCACCTTCTTTAGGACAGGGAGCTAACTATGGCTACACCTTC
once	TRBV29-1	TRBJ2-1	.	CSVETASYNEQFF	TGCAGCGTTGAAACGGCTAGTTACAATGAGCAGTTCTTC
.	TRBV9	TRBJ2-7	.	CASSVGQSYEQYF	TGTGCCAGCAGCGTCGGACAGTCCTACGAGCAGTACTTC
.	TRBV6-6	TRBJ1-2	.	CASSPQTNYGYTF	TGTGCCAGCAGTCCCCAAACTAACTATGGCTACACCTTC
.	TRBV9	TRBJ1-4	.	CASSRSRQTNEKLFF	TGTGCCAGCAGCCGATCAAGACAGACTAATGAAAAACTGTTTTTT
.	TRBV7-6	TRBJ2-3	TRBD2	CASSLEATSGEADTQYF	TGTGCCAGCAGCTTAGAGGCCACTAGCGGGGAAGCAGATACGCAGTATTTT
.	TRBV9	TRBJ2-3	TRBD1	CASRRSGGLTDTQYF	TGTGCCAGCAGGAGATCAGGGGGCTTAACAGATACGCAGTATTTT
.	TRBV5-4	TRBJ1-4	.	CASRPPENIPGNSTNEKLFF	TGTGCCAGCAGGCCACCGGAAAACATCCCCGGGAACTCAACTAATGAAAAACTGTTTTTT
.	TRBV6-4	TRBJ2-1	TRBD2	CASSDLAGVGYNEQFF	TGTGCCAGCAGTGATTTAGCGGGAGTGGGCTACAATGAGCAGTTCTTC
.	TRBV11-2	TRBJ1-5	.	CASSSSGDSNQPQHF	TGTGCCAGCAGCTCTTCGGGGGATAGCAATCAGCCCCAGCATTTT
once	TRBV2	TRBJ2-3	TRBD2	CASSERLAGLGDTQYF	TGTGCCAGCAGTGAACGACTAGCGGGCCTGGGGGATACGCAGTATTTT
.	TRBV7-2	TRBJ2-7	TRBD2	CASSLGAGGEQYF	TGTGCCAGCAGCTTAGGAGCGGGAGGCGAGCAGTACTTC
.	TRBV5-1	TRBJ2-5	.	CASSFPSEETQYF	TGCGCCAGCAGCTTTCCGAGCGAAGAGACCCAGTACTTC
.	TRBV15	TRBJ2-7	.	CATSRSGDGEQYF	TGTGCCACCAGCAGAAGCGGTGACGGGGAGCAGTACTTC
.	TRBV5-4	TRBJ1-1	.	CASKSTEAFF	TGTGCCAGCAAGAGCACTGAAGCTTTCTTT
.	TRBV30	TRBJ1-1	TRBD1	CAWSVQGMGEAFF	TGTGCCTGGAGTGTACAGGGGATGGGAGAAGCTTTCTTT
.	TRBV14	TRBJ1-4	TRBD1	CASRATGGVEKLFF	TGTGCCAGCAGAGCAACAGGGGGCGTCGAAAAACTGTTTTTT
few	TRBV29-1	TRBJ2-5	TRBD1	CSARGQESQETQYF	TGCAGCGCGAGAGGACAGGAATCACAAGAGACCCAGTACTTC
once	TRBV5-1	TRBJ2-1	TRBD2	CASSSGTSGRGLNEQFF	TGCGCCAGCAGCTCCGGGACTAGCGGGAGGGGTCTCAATGAGCAGTTCTTC
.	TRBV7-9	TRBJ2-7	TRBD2	CASSRGGASGKRYEQYF	TGTGCCAGCAGCCGTGGGGGGGCTAGCGGGAAAAGATACGAGCAGTACTTC
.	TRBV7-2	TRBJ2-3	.	CASSLRVDTQYF	TGTGCCAGCAGCTTACGGGTCGATACGCAGTATTTT
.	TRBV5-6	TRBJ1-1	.	CASSLVQVPEAFF	TGTGCCAGCAGCTTGGTACAGGTGCCTGAAGCTTTCTTT
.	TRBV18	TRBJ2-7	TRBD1	CASSSQGSPPIYEQYF	TGTGCCAGCTCATCACAGGGGTCCCCGCCTATTTACGAGCAGTACTTC
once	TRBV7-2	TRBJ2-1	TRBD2	CASSPTSGEGNEQFF	TGTGCCAGCAGCCCGACTAGCGGGGAGGGTAATGAGCAGTTCTTC
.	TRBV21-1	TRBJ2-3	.	CASSKALFEGDTQYF	TGTGCCAGCAGCAAAGCTTTATTCGAGGGAGATACGCAGTATTTT
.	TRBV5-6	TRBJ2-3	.	CASSRGLPFTDTQYF	TGTGCCAGCAGCCGAGGACTACCGTTCACAGATACGCAGTATTTT
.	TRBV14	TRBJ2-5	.	CASSQGAEETQYF	TGTGCCAGCAGCCAAGGAGCGGAAGAGACCCAGTACTTC
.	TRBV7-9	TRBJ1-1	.	CASSLAEGTEAFF	TGTGCCAGCAGCTTAGCGGAGGGAACTGAAGCTTTCTTT